The sequence of this T cell receptor (beta chain) was determined in a study of blood T cell repertoires in COVID-19. As for the study in general: Whether acute or convalescent, the COVID-19 samples came from the United States, Italy and Spain. Sources were T cells, B-cell-depleted T cells, or PBMCs; the material itself was cDNA or gDNA.

V was clipped by 7 bases and J by 3 bases, with 15 bases between them. Germline CDR1 reads SNHLY; CDR2 reads FYNNEI. CDR3 length: 14 residues. Authors' methods: Estimates of nucleated cell counts were drawn from the amplification of reference gene primers. Libraries were prepared by immunoSEQ multiplex PCR; TCRdb keeps only in-frame clonotypes and omits some of them. V, J and clone size are those of that table, while D and trimming were read from the DNA. The sample gives about 60,000 clones, approximately 86% of which show up once; 4.8% is in the top ten. This receptor was taken from a man between 60 and 75 years old with acute or convalescent COVID-19. The sequenced material came from peripheral blood. The rearrangement links TRBV2 to TRBJ2-5; D possibly corresponds to TRBD2 (5 bases). Here the CDR3 DNA reads TGTGCCAGCAAGAGAGGGAACCGGGAAGAGACCCAGTACTTC. Its protein is CASKRGNREETQYF.